This T cell receptor beta chain was observed in a study of cytomegalovirus exposure and HLA in healthy donors. Findings and caveats of the study: V- and J-gene trimming in TCR beta was tied to a missense DCLRE1C variant by an analysis performed later.

PCR primers comprised 60 Vbeta and 13 Jbeta primers. Assay used: immunoSEQ multiplex PCR; TCRdb lists only in-frame clones, some missing. The sample carries roughly 160,000 clones, approximately 88% recorded once. The ends lost 6 bases at V and 1 base at J; junction bases unmatched: 5. CDR1 is MNHNY, CDR2 SVGAGI, per germline (reference sequence). CDR3 length equals 16 residues. To note about this clone: Its antigen is currently unknown.

The sequence was collected from a boy aged 2 to 9 in good health and CMV-seronegative. This chain uses TRBV6-6 with TRBJ2-2; 10 bases align to TRBD2. The sequenced sample consisted of PBMCs. Here the CDR3 reads CASSTGLAVNTGELFF. CDR3 DNA sequence: TGTGCCAGCAGCACAGGACTAGCGGTGAACACCGGGGAGCTGTTTTTT.